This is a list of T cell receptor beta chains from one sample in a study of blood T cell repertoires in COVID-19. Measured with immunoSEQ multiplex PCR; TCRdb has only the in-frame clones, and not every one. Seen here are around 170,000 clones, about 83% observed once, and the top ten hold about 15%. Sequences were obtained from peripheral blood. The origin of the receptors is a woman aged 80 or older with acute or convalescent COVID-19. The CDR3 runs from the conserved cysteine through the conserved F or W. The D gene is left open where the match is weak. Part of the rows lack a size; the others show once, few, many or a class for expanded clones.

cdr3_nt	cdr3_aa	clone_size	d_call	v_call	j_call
TGTGCCATCAGTGAAGCCCCTAGCGGGCACACAGATACGCAGTATTTT	CAISEAPSGHTDTQYF	once	TRBD2	TRBV10-3	TRBJ2-3
TGCAGCGTTTCGGGGGGGGGCAATCAGCCCCAGCATTTT	CSVSGGGNQPQHF	NA	NA	TRBV29-1	TRBJ1-5
TGTGCCAGCTCACCCGGGGGCTACGAGCAGTACTTC	CASSPGGYEQYF	NA	NA	TRBV6-5	TRBJ2-7
TGTGCCAGCAGTGAAGCGCACGGGCAGGGGAGTTCCTATAATTCACCCCTCCACTTT	CASSEAHGQGSSYNSPLHF	NA	NA	TRBV6-1	TRBJ1-6
TGCGCCAGCAGCTTGGCCCCGGGACTAGAAGGCGAGACCCAGTACTTC	CASSLAPGLEGETQYF	NA	TRBD2	TRBV5-1	TRBJ2-5
TGTGCCAGTAGTATAAGGGGCAGGGGCGACCCCAATCAGCCCCAGCATTTT	CASSIRGRGDPNQPQHF	NA	NA	TRBV19	TRBJ1-5
TGTGCCAGCAGTGAACCAGGACTAACTGGAAACACCATATATTTT	CASSEPGLTGNTIYF	NA	NA	TRBV6-1	TRBJ1-3
TGTGCCAGCACCTGGACTTCCCAAGGCACCGGGGAGCTGTTTTTT	CASTWTSQGTGELFF	NA	NA	TRBV3-1/TRBV3-2	TRBJ2-2
TGCGCCAGCAGCTTTCCGACACAGACTAGCGGAGCAAACACAGATACGCAGTATTTT	CASSFPTQTSGANTDTQYF	NA	TRBD2	TRBV5-1	TRBJ2-3
TGTGCCAGCACTATCAAGATTAACTATGGCTACACCTTC	CASTIKINYGYTF	NA	NA	TRBV28	TRBJ1-2
TGCAGTGCTAGTATCCAGTACGAGCAGTACTTC	CSASIQYEQYF	NA	NA	TRBV20-1	TRBJ2-7
TGTGCCAGCAGTTTATCCTGGCTAGCGGGAGAGACCCAGTACTTC	CASSLSWLAGETQYF	NA	TRBD2	TRBV27	TRBJ2-5
TGTGCCAGCAGCGGTACTAGCGGGTGGACAGATACGCAGTATTTT	CASSGTSGWTDTQYF	NA	TRBD2	TRBV3-1/TRBV3-2	TRBJ2-3
TGCGCCAGCAGCTTGGGGCTAGCGGGGGGGTCAGAGACCCAGTACTTC	CASSLGLAGGSETQYF	NA	TRBD2	TRBV5-1	TRBJ2-5
TGTGCCAGCAAGGACAGGGAGCGTGCCGGGAAGAATCAGCCCCAGCATTTT	CASKDRERAGKNQPQHF	NA	TRBD1	TRBV19	TRBJ1-5
TGTGCCAGCAGGGAGACCTTGAGCAATCAGCCCCAGCATTTT	CASRETLSNQPQHF	NA	NA	TRBV28	TRBJ1-5
TGTGCCAGCAGCTTGGGCAGGGACTATGGCTACACCTTC	CASSLGRDYGYTF	NA	NA	TRBV5-4	TRBJ1-2
TGTGCCAGCAGTTGGGTACCGGGGTTCAACAATGAGCAGTTCTTC	CASSWVPGFNNEQFF	once	NA	TRBV11-2	TRBJ2-1
TGTGCCAGCTCACCACCGAGTCTAGGCTCAAGCGAGCAGTACTTC	CASSPPSLGSSEQYF	NA	NA	TRBV18	TRBJ2-7
TGTGCCAGCAGCCTTCCCGGGGGTACTGGCTACACCTTC	CASSLPGGTGYTF	NA	NA	TRBV3-1/TRBV3-2	TRBJ1-2
TGCGCCAGCAGTCCCGATAGCGGGAGTCGATACGAGCAGTACTTC	CASSPDSGSRYEQYF	NA	TRBD2	TRBV5-1	TRBJ2-7
TGTGCCAGCTCACCGAAACAGGGTGGTCAGCCCCAGCATTTT	CASSPKQGGQPQHF	NA	NA	TRBV18	TRBJ1-5
TGTGCCAGCAGGGACCAGGACAGGGCCCCCGGCATTCAGTACTTC	CASRDQDRAPGIQYF	NA	TRBD1	TRBV2	TRBJ2-4
TGTGCCAGCAGCTTGGGAGGACAGGGGAGCACAGATACGCAGTATTTT	CASSLGGQGSTDTQYF	once	TRBD1	TRBV5-8	TRBJ2-3
TGTGCCAGCAGCCCCGGGACAGGGGGCCCAGATACGCAGTATTTT	CASSPGTGGPDTQYF	NA	TRBD1	TRBV5-6	TRBJ2-3
TGTGCCAGCAGTCGAACCGGGACTAGCGTCCAAGAGACCCAGTACTTC	CASSRTGTSVQETQYF	NA	TRBD2	TRBV28	TRBJ2-5
TGTGCCAGCAGCCCCTCTTCCCGACAGCACCGAGCTTTCTTT	CASSPSSRQHRAFF	NA	NA	TRBV3-1/TRBV3-2	TRBJ1-1
TGTGCCAGCAGTGACCGAATGACGGGAGAGACCCAGTACTTC	CASSDRMTGETQYF	NA	NA	TRBV6-4	TRBJ2-5
TGTGCCAGCAGCGCAGGGTACAGGGCCTATGGCTACACCTTC	CASSAGYRAYGYTF	NA	NA	TRBV5-6	TRBJ1-2
TGCGCCAGCAGCTTGGACAGGGACCGGGTCACTGAAGCTTTCTTT	CASSLDRDRVTEAFF	NA	NA	TRBV5-1	TRBJ1-1
TGTGCCAGCTTTCAGACGGAGCTGAACACTGAAGCTTTCTTT	CASFQTELNTEAFF	once	NA	TRBV7-8	TRBJ1-1
TGTGCCAGCAGCCGCCGCAGTGGTGTCACCTACGAGCAGTACTTC	CASSRRSGVTYEQYF	NA	NA	TRBV5-6	TRBJ2-7
TGTGCCAGCAGCCACCCTGGAAATAACAGGGTTACCGGGGCCAACGTCCTGACTTTC	CASSHPGNNRVTGANVLTF	few	NA	TRBV3-1/TRBV3-2	TRBJ2-6
TGTGCCAGCAGCTTGTATACGGGAGGTGGAAACATTCAGTACTTC	CASSLYTGGGNIQYF	NA	TRBD2	TRBV5-8	TRBJ2-4
TGTGCCAGCAGCTTAAACGGGGGGCCGACCGGGGAGCTGTTTTTT	CASSLNGGPTGELFF	NA	NA	TRBV7-8	TRBJ2-2
TGTGCCAGCAGTCCAGGCCCCCGGACTAGCGGGAGTGGTGAGCAGTTCTTC	CASSPGPRTSGSGEQFF	NA	TRBD2	TRBV7-8	TRBJ2-1
TGTGCCAGCAGTTTAGGGCAGCAAAAACTGTTTTTT	CASSLGQQKLFF	NA	NA	TRBV28	TRBJ1-4
TGTGCCAGTAGTATCCGGGGGGAGGATGGCTACACCTTC	CASSIRGEDGYTF	NA	NA	TRBV19	TRBJ1-2
TGTGCCAGCAGTGAAACCCGGAGCAACTATGGCTACACCTTC	CASSETRSNYGYTF	NA	NA	TRBV2	TRBJ1-2